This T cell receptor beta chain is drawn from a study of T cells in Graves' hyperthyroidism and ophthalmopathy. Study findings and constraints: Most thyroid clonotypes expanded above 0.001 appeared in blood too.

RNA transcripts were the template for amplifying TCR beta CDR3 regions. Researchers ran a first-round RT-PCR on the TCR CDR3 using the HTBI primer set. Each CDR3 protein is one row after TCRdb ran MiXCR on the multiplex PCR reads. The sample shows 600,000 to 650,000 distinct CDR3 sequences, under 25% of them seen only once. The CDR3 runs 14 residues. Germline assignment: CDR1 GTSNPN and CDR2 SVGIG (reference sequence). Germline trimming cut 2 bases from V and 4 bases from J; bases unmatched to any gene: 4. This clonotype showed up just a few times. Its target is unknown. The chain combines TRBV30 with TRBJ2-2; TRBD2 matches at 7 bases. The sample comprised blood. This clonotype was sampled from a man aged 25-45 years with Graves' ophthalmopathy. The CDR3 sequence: CAWSPGTITGELFF. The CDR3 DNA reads TGTGCCTGGAGTCCCGGGACTATCACCGGGGAGCTGTTTTTT.